This TCR beta chain comes out of a study of T cells expressing NK-cell markers. Whole-study findings and limits: Dominance of the CD3+CD56-NKG2C+ fraction by these clonotypes also held in a handful of donors. In roughly six donors, dominant CD3+CD56+NKG2C+ clonotypes ranked among the top 10 CD8+ clonotypes.

In regard to this clonotype: Its antigen is undetermined.

The CDR3 extends over 16 amino acids. CDR1 is SGHTA and CDR2 is FQGNSA in the germline V gene. Template switching by 5'RACE with UMIs generated the TCR beta cDNA. TCRdb reprocessed the 5' RACE reads, with one entry per CDR3 protein and no DNA. This repertoire includes about 180,000 distinct CDR3 sequences. This chain uses TRBV7-2 with TRBJ2-3; the TCRdb D gene call, TRBD2, has no DNA to confirm it. The receptor was derived from a woman between 18 and 69 years old in good health. Material for sequencing was blood T cells: a sorted CD56 or NKG2C T cell subset, CD4+ or CD8+ T cells, or bulk PBMC T cells (not recorded which). The CDR3 is CASSLDRAGGLYTQYF. Combining the CDR3 with reference TRBV7-2 and TRBJ2-3 gives the whole variable domain GAGVSQSPSNKVTEKGKDVELRCDPISGHTALYWYRQSLGQGLEFLIYFQGNSAPDKSGLPSDRFSAERTGGSVSTLTIQRTQQEDSAVYLCASSLDRAGGLYTQYFGPGTRLTVL.